This TCR beta chain originates from a study of T cells in Graves' hyperthyroidism and ophthalmopathy. Findings of the study overall: In validation, the model predicted ophthalmopathy. These predictions came a median about 6.5 months before onset. In the blood, most expanded thyroid clonotypes above 0.001 appeared as well.

Orbital computed tomography and thyroid ultrasound, together with serum TRAb and thyroxine and clinical symptoms, were used for diagnoses. This sample holds PBMCs from around 9.9 ml fresh peripheral blood. Using RNA transcripts as the source, TCR beta CDR3 regions were amplified. HTBI primers were the set used in a first-round RT-PCR of the TCR CDR3. TCRdb used MiXCR to reprocess the multiplex PCR reads, holding one entry per CDR3 protein. The repertoire has 600,000 to 700,000 distinct CDR3 sequences, 14% to 15% of them found once; the top ten carry 4.3%. This clonotype was seen many times. Its antigen is as yet unknown. Looked up from germline, CDR1 is MNHEY and CDR2 is SMNVEV (reference sequence). With 6 bases removed from V and 1 base from J, the gap between germline ends came to 16 bases. This CDR3 has 15 amino acids.

This sequence joins TRBV27 and TRBJ2-7, with D tentatively TRBD1 (6 bases). Sequenced material: blood. The sequence was collected from a middle-aged woman with Graves' ophthalmopathy. The DNA for the CDR3 is TGTGCCAGCAGCCCGGACAGTTACAATTCCTACGAGCAGTACTTC. This gives the protein CASSPDSYNSYEQYF.